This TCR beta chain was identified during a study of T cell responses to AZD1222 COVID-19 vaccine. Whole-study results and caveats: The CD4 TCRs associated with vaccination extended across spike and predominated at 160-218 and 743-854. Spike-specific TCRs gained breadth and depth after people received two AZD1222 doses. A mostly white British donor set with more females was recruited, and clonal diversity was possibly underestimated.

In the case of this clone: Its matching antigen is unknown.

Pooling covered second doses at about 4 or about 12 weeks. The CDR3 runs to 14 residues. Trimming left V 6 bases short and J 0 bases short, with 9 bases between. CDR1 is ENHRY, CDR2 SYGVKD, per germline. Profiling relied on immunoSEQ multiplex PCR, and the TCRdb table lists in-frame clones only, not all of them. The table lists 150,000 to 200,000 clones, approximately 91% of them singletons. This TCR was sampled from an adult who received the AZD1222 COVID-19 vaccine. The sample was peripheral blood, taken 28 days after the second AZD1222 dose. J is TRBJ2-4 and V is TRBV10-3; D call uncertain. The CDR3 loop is CAISEALAKNIQYF. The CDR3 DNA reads TGTGCCATCAGCGAGGCCCTAGCCAAAAACATTCAGTACTTC.